The sequence of this T cell receptor (beta chain) was determined in a study of T cell responses to AZD1222 COVID-19 vaccine. This clone has just one count. Its target is not known. Trimming removed 6 bases from V and 5 bases from J; junction bases left unmatched: 13. CDR1 and CDR2 from the germline V gene are KGHSH and LQKENI. This CDR3 has 15 amino acids. Study results and limitations: A reported finding is that nearly half of spike-specific TCRs target unmutated variant regions. Two doses of AZD1222 preceded a rise in Spike-specific TCR breadth and depth.

The assay was immunoSEQ multiplex PCR, and TCRdb's table has in-frame clones only and misses some. The sample shows approximately 200,000 clones, approximately 86% of them seen only once. The TCR originated in an adult in good health. V is TRBV18 and J is TRBJ2-7; the match to TRBD1 covers 7 bases. This specimen consisted of peripheral blood, obtained on day 0 of AZD1222 vaccination. CDR3 residues: CASSEGVQGLDEQYF. CDR3 in DNA: TGTGCCAGCTCCGAAGGGGTACAGGGGCTCGACGAGCAGTACTTC.